The T cell receptor beta chain described here comes from a study of blood T cell repertoires in COVID-19. Background on the study: The analysed material was cDNA or gDNA that came from T cells, B-cell-depleted T cells, or PBMCs.

The CDR3 runs 17 residues. V was pared by 2 bases and J by 1 base, with 11 bases of the junction left unmatched. In germline, CDR1 is SGHRS, CDR2 YFSETQ. Some clones are missing from TCRdb's copy, which holds only in-frame ones; the method was immunoSEQ multiplex PCR. The sample holds about 170,000 clones, about 83% seen once. Input material: peripheral blood. This clonotype originated in a woman at least 80 years old with acute or convalescent COVID-19. J is TRBJ2-5 and V is TRBV5-1, with TRBD1 identical over 7 bases. CDR3 region: CASSLLGTALSQETQYF. As DNA, the CDR3 is TGCGCCAGCAGCTTACTAGGGACAGCTCTAAGCCAAGAGACCCAGTACTTC.